Presented here are 3 T cell receptor beta chains from one specimen sequenced in a study of graft-versus-host responses after intestinal transplantation. The assay was immunoSEQ multiplex PCR, and TCRdb's table has in-frame clones only and misses some. The data contain about 51,000 clones, roughly 90% of them singletons. Antigen specificity for these receptors is unknown. Sequences were derived from unstimulated CD4+ T cells sorted from spleen or lymph node cells, sampled before transplant. The origin of the receptors is a human donor who was the organ donor for an intestinal transplant.

The CDR3 region has the DNA TGTGCCAGCAGGAGGGAGGGGTACACAGATACGCAGTATTTT. This codes for CASRREGYTDTQYF. This chain joins TRBV6-5 and TRBJ2-3; 7 bases match TRBD2. CDR1 MNHEY and CDR2 SVGAGI come from the germline V gene. CDR3 size: 14 residues. V was pared by 6 bases and J by 2 bases, with 5 bases of the junction left unmatched.

This clone is a singleton in its sample. Mismatch with germline at one junction end may stem from a read error. The genes are TRBV7-7 and TRBJ2-1, with TRBD2 as a possible D gene (5 bases). The CDR3 contains 15 residues. Germline CDR1 SSHAT, CDR2 FNYEAQ (reference sequence). CDR3 nucleotide sequence: TGTGCTAGCAGCTTGGATTATCGGGGAAGTAATGAGCAGTTCTTC. This translates into CASSLDYRGSNEQFF.

There are a few counts of this clone. CDR3 sequence (DNA): TGCGCCAGCAGCCAAGATCAACAGGCAACTAATGAAAAACTGTTTTTT. This codes for CASSQDQQATNEKLFF. This chain uses TRBV4-3 with TRBJ1-4, with D perhaps matching TRBD1 (5 bases). Germline CDR1 and CDR2: LGHNA and YSLEER. The ends were cut back, 0 bases at V and 0 bases at J, with 8 bases in the middle. This CDR3 contains 16 residues.